The 32 T cell receptor beta chains presented below share a single source sample, sequenced in a study of beta chain features in type 1 diabetes. Overall study findings and caveats: The study found moderately but significantly shorter TCRB CDR3s in all four CD4+ subsets of Type 1 diabetes patients.

The antigens of these receptors remain unknown. The isolated RNA, all of it, was reverse transcribed, so expressed TCRB transcripts were what got sequenced. Assay: immunoSEQ multiplex PCR; the TCRdb copy retains only in-frame clones and omits some. The sample records about 370,000 clones, 9.5% to 10% being singletons. Sequenced input: central memory CD4+ T cells from blood. These receptors were taken from a man younger than 40 with type 1 diabetes.

This clone has just a few counts. The chain carries TRBV2 and TRBJ2-2, with TRBD1 matching 9 bases. The CDR3 runs to 15 residues. Per the germline V gene, CDR1 is SNHLY and CDR2 is FYNNEI. V trimming: 6 bases; J trimming: 4 bases; junction bases outside the gene matches: 6. The CDR3 here is CASRDRTGVTGELFF. The CDR3 DNA reads TGTGCCAGCAGAGACAGGACAGGGGTCACCGGGGAGCTGTTTTTT.

The chain couples TRBV18 to TRBJ2-5; no definite D call. Trimming shortened V by 1 base and J by 1 base, and 7 bases separated the two germline ends. Germline V CDR1 and CDR2: KGHSH, LQKENI. The CDR3 loop spans 14 amino acids. The CDR3 nucleotides read TGTGCCAGCTCACCACAAAAGGGCCAAGAGACCCAGTACTTC. It encodes CASSPQKGQETQYF.

The chain carries TRBV7-9 and TRBJ1-1; D is undetermined. The V and J ends lost 8 bases and 0 bases respectively, with 10 bases between them. Germline loops: CDR1 SEHNR, CDR2 FQNEAQ (reference sequence). This CDR3 region has 13 residues. The CDR3 DNA sequence: TGTGCCAGCCGGGCAGATATGAACACTGAAGCTTTCTTT. Translation: CASRADMNTEAFF. Full variable domain (missing parts from reference TRBV7-9 and TRBJ1-1): DTGVSQNPRHKITKRGQNVTFRCDPISEHNRLYWYRQTLGQGPEFLTYFQNEAQLEKSRLLSDRFSAERPKGSFSTLEIQRTEQGDSAMYLCASRADMNTEAFFGQGTRLTVV.

CDR3 sequence: CASSLDGPGGSDTQYF. Written as DNA, the CDR3 is TGTGCCAGCAGCCTGGACGGTCCGGGAGGCTCAGATACGCAGTATTTT. This chain links TRBV7-9 with TRBJ2-3; 7 nucleotides align to TRBD2. The germline gives CDR1 SEHNR, CDR2 FQNEAQ (reference sequence). The V gene end was trimmed by 5 bases and the J gene end by 4 bases; junction bases not matched to a gene: 12. The CDR3 runs 16 residues.

The chain carries TRBV15 and TRBJ2-7; D is unresolved. CDR1 and CDR2 (germline): LNHNV, YYDKDF (reference sequence). This CDR3 has 15 residues. V shed 0 bases and J shed 0 bases, with 9 bases lying between them. CDR3 sequence reads: CATSREKEPSYEQYF. As DNA, the CDR3 is TGTGCCACCAGCAGAGAGAAAGAACCCTCCTACGAGCAGTACTTC.

The chain carries TRBV7-6 and TRBJ1-1; 9 bases match TRBD1. Germline lookup yields CDR1 SGHVS and CDR2 FNYEAQ. This CDR3 is built from 15 residues. V dropped 5 bases and J dropped 4; count of bases not matched to a gene: 8. Written as DNA, the CDR3 is TGTGCCAGCAGCAACGAACAGGGGGCCAGCACTGAAGCTTTCTTT. This codes for CASSNEQGASTEAFF.

This clone was detected a few times. The junction departs from the called germline gene at one end, perhaps through a read error. This chain uses TRBV5-4 with TRBJ1-1, with D perhaps matching TRBD1 (5 bases). Germline CDR1 and CDR2: SGHNT and YYREEE (reference sequence). This CDR3 is built from 14 residues. The CDR3 bases are TGCGCCAGCAGCCATGCGGACAAGAACACTGAAGCTTTCTTT. This encodes CASSHADKNTEAFF.

The gene calls are TRBV9 and TRBJ2-3; 7 positions match TRBD1. Germline V CDR1 and CDR2: SGDLS, YYNGEE. Losses at the gene ends were 0 bases for V and 2 bases for J; bases not matched to a gene: 3. The CDR3 has 15 amino acids. CDR3 amino acids: CASSVGGTATDTQYF. Written as DNA, the CDR3 is TGTGCCAGCAGCGTAGGAGGGACAGCCACAGATACGCAGTATTTT.

This sequence joins TRBV7-2 and TRBJ2-4; 7 nucleotides line up with TRBD1. V trimming: 5 bases; J trimming: 0 bases; junction bases outside the gene matches: 4. The CDR3 has 15 residues. Germline loops: CDR1 SGHTA, CDR2 FQGNSA. Here the CDR3 DNA reads TGTGCCAGCAGCACACAGGGGTCAGCCAAAAACATTCAGTACTTC. Residues: CASSTQGSAKNIQYF.

The CDR3 coding sequence is TGTGCCAGCAGCCCTTACGATCAGCCCCAGCATTTT. It is translated as CASSPYDQPQHF. V usage is TRBV7-2 and J usage is TRBJ1-5; D not resolved. The germline V gene encodes CDR1 SGHTA and CDR2 FQGNSA. Trimming cost V 5 bases and J 5 bases, with 7 bases left between them. The CDR3 runs 12 residues.

The chain uses TRBV20-1 and TRBJ1-1, with D uncertain. This CDR3 region has 11 residues. Germline V lookup: CDR1 DFQATT, CDR2 SNEGSKA (reference sequence). CDR3 region: CRRSGGTEAFF. CDR3 bases: TGCAGGAGGTCGGGCGGCACTGAAGCTTTCTTT.

In this sample, this clone turned up a few times. CDR3 protein: CASSPRLAGNAGELFF. The CDR3 DNA sequence: TGTGCCAGTAGTCCCCGACTAGCGGGAAACGCCGGGGAGCTGTTTTTT. V is TRBV19 and J is TRBJ2-2, with 11 bases lining up with TRBD2. In germline, CDR1 is LNHDA, CDR2 SQIVND (reference sequence). Unmatched junction bases numbered 8, after V lost 5 bases and J lost 6 bases. This CDR3 is built from 16 residues.

This chain joins TRBV7-9 and TRBJ2-1; 11 nucleotides line up with TRBD2. The CDR3 contains 15 residues. With 5 bases clipped from V and 3 bases from J, the junction kept 3 bases outside the gene matches. Germline V gene sequence: CDR1 SEHNR, CDR2 FQNEAQ (reference sequence). The CDR3 sequence is CASSQTSGSYNEQFF. In nucleotides, the CDR3 is TGTGCCAGCAGCCAAACTAGCGGGAGCTACAATGAGCAGTTCTTC.

This chain connects TRBV5-1 to TRBJ2-1; TRBD2 aligns across 13 bases. The V gene end was trimmed by 0 bases and the J gene end by 10 bases; junction bases not matched to a gene: 4. The CDR3 is 15 residues long. In germline, CDR1 is SGHRS, CDR2 YFSETQ. DNA for the CDR3: TGCGCCAGCAGCTTGGCACTAGCGGGAGGGCGGGAGCAGTTCTTC. The encoded protein is CASSLALAGGREQFF.

This chain links TRBV5-4 with TRBJ2-5; possibly TRBD1 for D (6 bases). Germline V gene data show CDR1 as SGHNT and CDR2 as YYREEE (reference sequence). The V end lost 3 bases, the J end lost 1 base, and 10 bases lay between the germline ends. This CDR3 region has 14 residues. CDR3 protein: CASSYRTVQETQYF. CDR3 DNA sequence: TGTGCCAGCAGCTATAGGACAGTCCAAGAGACCCAGTACTTC.

This clone showed up many times. The V gene is TRBV10-3, the J gene TRBJ2-7; 8 bases align to TRBD2. CDR1 ENHRY and CDR2 SYGVKD come from the germline V gene. The ends lost 7 bases at V and 7 bases at J; junction bases unmatched: 9. The CDR3 runs to 13 residues. The DNA for the CDR3 is TGTGCCATCATGGGAGCGGGAGCACAAGAGCAGTACTTC. It translates to CAIMGAGAQEQYF.

The V gene is TRBV4-3, the J gene TRBJ1-2, with a weak D call TRBD1 (5 bases). The V and J ends lost 0 bases and 1 base respectively, with 15 bases between them. In germline, CDR1 is LGHNA, CDR2 YSLEER. This CDR3 has 17 residues. CDR3 protein: CASSQEMRGAYNYGYTF. The CDR3 DNA reads as TGCGCCAGCAGCCAAGAGATGAGGGGTGCTTATAACTATGGCTACACCTTC.

This clone has more than one count but fewer than ten. This chain connects TRBV5-1 to TRBJ2-5; 7 bases align to TRBD1. V dropped 4 bases and J dropped 5; count of bases not matched to a gene: 8. Per the germline V gene, CDR1 is SGHRS and CDR2 is YFSETQ. CDR3 length equals 14 residues. This CDR3 is CASSVAPGGETQYF. The CDR3 DNA reads as TGCGCCAGCAGCGTAGCTCCAGGGGGTGAGACCCAGTACTTC.

This clone turned up a few times. This chain joins TRBV5-1 and TRBJ1-1; possible D gene TRBD1, 6 bases. The CDR3 has 14 amino acids. The V end was cut by 4 bases, the J end by 5 bases, with 15 bases between. CDR1 is SGHRS, CDR2 YFSETQ, per germline. In nucleotides, the CDR3 is TGCGCCAGCAGCGTGCAGGGGAGGGAGACTGAAGCTTTCTTT. Its protein is CASSVQGRETEAFF.

This clone showed up just a few times. The chain combines TRBV19 with TRBJ2-7; D perhaps matches TRBD2 (6 bases). The V end was cut by 6 bases, the J end by 4 bases, with 13 bases between. The CDR3 sequence is 13 residues long. Per germline, CDR1 LNHDA and CDR2 SQIVND (reference sequence). CDR3: CASSGGIGYEQYF. The CDR3 region has the DNA TGTGCCAGTAGCGGGGGTATTGGTTACGAGCAGTACTTC.

This clone appeared many times. The chain couples TRBV7-9 to TRBJ1-1; D gene uncertain. Germline V gene data show CDR1 as SEHNR and CDR2 as FQNEAQ (reference sequence). The CDR3 is 12 residues long. V lost 7 bases and J lost 3, with 9 bases in between. CDR3 protein: CASTLGDTEAFF. The CDR3, as DNA: TGTGCCAGCACCCTCGGGGACACTGAAGCTTTCTTT.

This clone was seen more than once but under ten times. The chain has TRBV6-1 and TRBJ1-1, with D possibly TRBD1 on 5 matching bases. CDR1 MNHNS and CDR2 SASEGT come from the germline V gene. The CDR3 runs to 13 residues. The V and J ends lost 1 base and 5 bases respectively, with 8 bases between them. The DNA for the CDR3 is TGTGCCAGCAGTGAAGGAGGGGCGACTGAAGCTTTCTTT. This translates into CASSEGGATEAFF.

This clone was counted a few times. DNA of the CDR3: TGTGCCAGCAGCCTGGGACTAGCGGGGGCCACCGGGGAGCTGTTTTTT. Its protein is CASSLGLAGATGELFF. V and J are TRBV4-2 and TRBJ2-2; 14 positions match TRBD2. V gave up 4 bases and J gave up 4 bases; unmatched junction bases: 2. The germline V gene has CDR1 LGHNA and CDR2 YNFKEQ. There are 16 residues in the CDR3.

The sample holds a few counts of this clone. The genes are TRBV5-6 and TRBJ2-5; no firm D call. Between the trimmed V and J ends, which lost 2 bases and 1 base, there was a span of 9 bases. The CDR3 sequence is 14 residues long. Germline V lookup: CDR1 SGHDT, CDR2 YYEEEE. The CDR3 DNA reads as TGTGCCAGCAGCTTCGGCATCCTCCAAGAGACCCAGTACTTC. This codes for CASSFGILQETQYF.

The chain uses TRBV7-2 and TRBJ2-2, with 8 bases lining up with TRBD2. The CDR3 covers 14 residues. Germline trimming cut 5 bases from V and 7 bases from J; bases unmatched to any gene: 6. From germline, CDR1 is SGHTA and CDR2 FQGNSA. The DNA for the CDR3 is TGTGCCAGCAGCCGGGGGACTAGTGTCGGGGAGCTGTTTTTT. Its protein is CASSRGTSVGELFF.

This clone occurred a few times. This chain joins TRBV5-1 and TRBJ2-5; the D is unclear. Germline CDR1 reads SGHRS; CDR2 reads YFSETQ. Trimming removed 7 bases from V and 3 bases from J, with 13 bases in between. The CDR3 consists of 13 residues. The CDR3 sequence: CASSKAEEETQYF. The CDR3 DNA reads as TGCGCCAGCTCAAAGGCGGAAGAAGAGACCCAGTACTTC. Using reference TRBV5-1 and TRBJ2-5 for the parts outside the CDR3, the full variable domain is KAGVTQTPRYLIKTRGQQVTLSCSPISGHRSVSWYQQTPGQGLQFLFEYFSETQRNKGNFPGRFSGRQFSNSRSEMNVSTLELGDSALYLCASSKAEEETQYFGPGTRLLVL.

This clone was seen more than once but under ten times. This chain uses TRBV28 with TRBJ1-2; TRBD1 is a possible D gene (5 bases). Germline CDR1 is MDHEN and CDR2 is SYDVKM. CDR3 size: 13 residues. V was shortened by 2 bases and J by 8 bases, with 12 bases between the two germline ends. CDR3 protein: CASSLEVGHGYTF. CDR3 in DNA: TGTGCCAGCAGTTTAGAGGTCGGACACGGCTACACCTTC.

This clone occurred a few times. At one end, the junction sequence differs from germline, possibly due to a read error. This chain connects TRBV7-7 to TRBJ2-5; 7 bases agree with TRBD1. The CDR3 length is 13 residues. The germline V gene has CDR1 SSHAT and CDR2 FNYEAQ (reference sequence). CDR3 region: CASSSGQRETQYF. For the CDR3, the DNA is TGTGCTAGCAGCTCGGGACAGCGAGAGACCCAGTACTTC.

This clone was seen a handful of times. The chain joins TRBV6-5 to TRBJ1-1, with TRBD1 identical over 10 bases. Germline-derived CDR1 and CDR2 are MNHEY and SVGAGI. The CDR3 totals 15 residues. With V trimmed by 7 bases and J by 1 base, 6 bases remained unmatched. The CDR3 loop reads CASTRTGGQNTEAFF. CDR3 bases: TGTGCCAGCACCAGGACAGGGGGGCAGAACACTGAAGCTTTCTTT.

This clone was counted a few times. The V call is TRBV7-8, the J call TRBJ2-7, with 10 bases that match TRBD1. This CDR3 contains 16 residues. J gave up 3 bases and V 5 bases, and 10 bases lay outside the gene matches. Per germline, CDR1 SGHVS and CDR2 FQNEAQ. CDR3 loop: CASSKIRDRGFYEQYF. The CDR3 DNA sequence: TGTGCCAGCAGCAAAATCCGGGACAGGGGATTCTACGAGCAGTACTTC.

This clone was recorded a few times. J is TRBJ2-7 and V is TRBV27; D is unresolved. The CDR3 has 16 amino acids. V gave up 3 bases and J gave up 4 bases, with 19 bases separating them. Germline values: CDR1 MNHEY, CDR2 SMNVEV (reference sequence). In DNA form, the CDR3 reads TGTGCCAGCAGTTTTGTTTCAGTCCACTCGTTATACGAGCAGTACTTC. Its protein is CASSFVSVHSLYEQYF.

This clone was seen a few times. The chain joins TRBV6-5 to TRBJ1-1, with TRBD1 identical over 7 bases. CDR3 length: 15 amino acids. Germline V gene lookup returns CDR1 MNHEY and CDR2 SVGAGI. Trimming took 0 bases from V and 0 from J; bases not matched to a gene: 1. The chain's CDR3 is CASSYSTGLNTEAFF. In DNA form, the CDR3 reads TGTGCCAGCAGTTACTCGACAGGGTTGAACACTGAAGCTTTCTTT.